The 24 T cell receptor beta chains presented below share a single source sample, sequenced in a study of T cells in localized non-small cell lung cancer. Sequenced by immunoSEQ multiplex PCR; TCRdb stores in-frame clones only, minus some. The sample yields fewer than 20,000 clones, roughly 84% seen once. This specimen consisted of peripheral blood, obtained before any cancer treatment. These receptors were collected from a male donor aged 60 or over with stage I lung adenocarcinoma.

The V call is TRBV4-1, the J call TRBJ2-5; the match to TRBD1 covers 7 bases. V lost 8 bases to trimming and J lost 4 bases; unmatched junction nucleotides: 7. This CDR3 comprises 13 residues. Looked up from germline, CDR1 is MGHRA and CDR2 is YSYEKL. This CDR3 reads CASGSTGRETQYF. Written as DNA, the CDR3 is TGCGCCAGCGGCTCGACAGGGAGAGAGACCCAGTACTTC.

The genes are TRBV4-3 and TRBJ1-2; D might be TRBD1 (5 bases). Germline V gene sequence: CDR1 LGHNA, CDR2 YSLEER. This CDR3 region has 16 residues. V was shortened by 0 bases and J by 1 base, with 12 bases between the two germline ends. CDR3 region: CASSQDIRALNYGYTF. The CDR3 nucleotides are TGCGCCAGCAGCCAAGATATCAGGGCCCTTAACTATGGCTACACCTTC.

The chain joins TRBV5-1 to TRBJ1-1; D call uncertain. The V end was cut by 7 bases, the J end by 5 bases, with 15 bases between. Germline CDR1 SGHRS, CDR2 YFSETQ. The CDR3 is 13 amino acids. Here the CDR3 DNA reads TGCGCCAGCGCCTTCCCGACGGGGACTGAAGCTTTCTTT. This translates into CASAFPTGTEAFF. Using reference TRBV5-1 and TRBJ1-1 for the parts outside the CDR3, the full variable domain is KAGVTQTPRYLIKTRGQQVTLSCSPISGHRSVSWYQQTPGQGLQFLFEYFSETQRNKGNFPGRFSGRQFSNSRSEMNVSTLELGDSALYLCASAFPTGTEAFFGQGTRLTVV.

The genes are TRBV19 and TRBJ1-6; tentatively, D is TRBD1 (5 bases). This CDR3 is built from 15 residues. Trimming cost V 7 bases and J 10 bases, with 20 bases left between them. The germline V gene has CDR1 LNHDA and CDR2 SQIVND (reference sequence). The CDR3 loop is CASTPTGQGGSPLHF. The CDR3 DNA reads TGTGCCAGTACTCCCACGGGCCAGGGAGGCTCACCCCTCCACTTT.

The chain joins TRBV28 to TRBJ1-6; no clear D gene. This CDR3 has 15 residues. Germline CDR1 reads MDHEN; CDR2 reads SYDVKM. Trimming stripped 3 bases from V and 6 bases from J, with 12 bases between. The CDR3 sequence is CASSFAGLSNSPLHF. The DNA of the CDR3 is TGTGCCAGCAGTTTCGCCGGTCTTAGTAATTCACCCCTCCACTTT.

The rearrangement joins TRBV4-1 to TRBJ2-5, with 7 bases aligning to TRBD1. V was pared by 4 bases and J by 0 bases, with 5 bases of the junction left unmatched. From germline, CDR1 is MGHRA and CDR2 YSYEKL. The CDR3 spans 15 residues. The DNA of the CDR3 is TGCGCCAGCAGCCGGGTACAGGGGAACCAAGAGACCCAGTACTTC. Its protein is CASSRVQGNQETQYF.

The CDR3 sequence is CASSLVVDYEQYF. The CDR3 DNA follows: TGTGCCAGCAGCTTGGTGGTAGATTACGAGCAGTACTTC. The gene calls are TRBV5-6 and TRBJ2-7, with D unclear. Germline CDR1 reads SGHDT; CDR2 reads YYEEEE. This CDR3 has 13 residues. Trimming removed 0 bases at V and 4 bases at J, with 8 bases between.

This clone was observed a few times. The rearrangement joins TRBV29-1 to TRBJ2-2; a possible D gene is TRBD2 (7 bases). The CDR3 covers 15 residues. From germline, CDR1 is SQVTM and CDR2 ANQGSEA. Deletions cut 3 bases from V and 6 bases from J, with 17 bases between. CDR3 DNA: TGCAGCGTTGAGAGCGGAGGGGGGGTGGCCGGGGAGCTGTTTTTT. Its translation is CSVESGGGVAGELFF.

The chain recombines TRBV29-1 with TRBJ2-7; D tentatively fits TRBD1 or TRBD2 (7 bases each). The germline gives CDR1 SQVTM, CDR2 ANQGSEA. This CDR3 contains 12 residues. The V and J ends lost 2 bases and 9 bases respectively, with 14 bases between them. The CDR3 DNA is TGCAGCGTTGAAATACAGGGGAGGGGGCAGTACTTC. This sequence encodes CSVEIQGRGQYF.

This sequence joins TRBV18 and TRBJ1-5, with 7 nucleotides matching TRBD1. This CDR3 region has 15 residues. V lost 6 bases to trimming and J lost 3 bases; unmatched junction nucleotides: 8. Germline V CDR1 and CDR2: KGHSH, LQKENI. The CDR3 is CASSKDRHLNQPQHF. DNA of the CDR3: TGTGCCAGCTCGAAGGACAGGCATCTCAATCAGCCCCAGCATTTT. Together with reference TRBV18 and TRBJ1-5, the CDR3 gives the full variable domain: NAGVMQNPRHLVRRRGQEARLRCSPMKGHSHVYWYRQLPEEGLKFMVYLQKENIIDESGMPKERFSAEFPKEGPSILRIQQVVRGDSAAYFCASSKDRHLNQPQHFGDGTRLSIL.

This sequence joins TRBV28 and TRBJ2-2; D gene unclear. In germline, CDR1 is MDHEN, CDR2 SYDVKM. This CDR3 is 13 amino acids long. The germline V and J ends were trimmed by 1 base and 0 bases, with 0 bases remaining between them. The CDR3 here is CASSLSNTGELFF. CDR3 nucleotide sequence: TGTGCCAGCAGTTTATCGAACACCGGGGAGCTGTTTTTT.

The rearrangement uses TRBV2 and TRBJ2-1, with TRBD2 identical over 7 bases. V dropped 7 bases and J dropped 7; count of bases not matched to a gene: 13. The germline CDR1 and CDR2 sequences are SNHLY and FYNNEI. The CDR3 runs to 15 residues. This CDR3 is CASKFGLAERNEQFF. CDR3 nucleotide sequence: TGTGCCAGCAAGTTCGGGCTAGCGGAGCGGAATGAGCAGTTCTTC.

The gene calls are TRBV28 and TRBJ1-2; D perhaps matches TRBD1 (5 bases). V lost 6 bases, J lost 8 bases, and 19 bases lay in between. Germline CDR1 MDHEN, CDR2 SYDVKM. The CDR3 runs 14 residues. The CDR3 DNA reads TGTGCCAGCAGAAACAACGCCGGGGGTGAAGGCTACACCTTC. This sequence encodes CASRNNAGGEGYTF.

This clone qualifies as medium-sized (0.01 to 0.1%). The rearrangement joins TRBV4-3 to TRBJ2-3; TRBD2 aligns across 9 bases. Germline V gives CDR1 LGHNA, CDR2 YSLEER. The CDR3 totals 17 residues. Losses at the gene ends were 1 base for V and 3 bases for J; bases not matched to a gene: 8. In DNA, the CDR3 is TGCGCCAGCAGCCAAGGGAGTAGCGGGGGTGGGACAGATACGCAGTATTTT. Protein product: CASSQGSSGGGTDTQYF.

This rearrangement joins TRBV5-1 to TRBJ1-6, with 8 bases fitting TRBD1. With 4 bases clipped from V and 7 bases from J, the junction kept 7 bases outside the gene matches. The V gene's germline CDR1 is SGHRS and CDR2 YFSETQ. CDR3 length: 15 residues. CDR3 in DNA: TGCGCCAGCAGCAGGACTACAGGGGGAAATTCACCCCTCCACTTT. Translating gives CASSRTTGGNSPLHF.

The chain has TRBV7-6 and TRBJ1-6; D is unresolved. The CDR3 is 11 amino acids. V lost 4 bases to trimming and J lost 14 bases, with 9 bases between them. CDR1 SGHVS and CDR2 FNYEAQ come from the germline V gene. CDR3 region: CASSSGGTLHF. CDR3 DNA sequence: TGTGCCAGCAGCTCCGGTGGAACCCTCCACTTT. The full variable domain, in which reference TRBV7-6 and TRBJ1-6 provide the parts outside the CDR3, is GAGVSQSPRYKVTKRGQDVALRCDPISGHVSLYWYRQALGQGPEFLTYFNYEAQQDKSGLPNDRFSAERPEGSISTLTIQRTEQRDSAMYRCASSSGGTLHFGNGTRLTVT.

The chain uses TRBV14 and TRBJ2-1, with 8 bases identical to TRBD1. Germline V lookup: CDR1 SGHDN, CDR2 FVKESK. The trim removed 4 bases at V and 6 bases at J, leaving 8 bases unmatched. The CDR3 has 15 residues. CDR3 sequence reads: CASSPDRGHANEQFF. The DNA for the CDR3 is TGTGCCAGCAGCCCAGACAGGGGTCATGCCAATGAGCAGTTCTTC.

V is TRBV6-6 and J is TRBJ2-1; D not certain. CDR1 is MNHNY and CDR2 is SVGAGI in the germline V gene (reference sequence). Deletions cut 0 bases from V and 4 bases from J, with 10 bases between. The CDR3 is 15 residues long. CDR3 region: CASSYSLGTYNEQFF. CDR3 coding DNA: TGTGCCAGCAGTTACTCATTGGGTACTTACAATGAGCAGTTCTTC.

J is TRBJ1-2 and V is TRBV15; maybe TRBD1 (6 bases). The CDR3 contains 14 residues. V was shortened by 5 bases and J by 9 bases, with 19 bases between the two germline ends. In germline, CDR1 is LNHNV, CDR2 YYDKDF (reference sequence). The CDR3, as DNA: TGTGCCACCAGCCCCTCAGGGGACCTGAGGAGCTACACCTTC. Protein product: CATSPSGDLRSYTF.

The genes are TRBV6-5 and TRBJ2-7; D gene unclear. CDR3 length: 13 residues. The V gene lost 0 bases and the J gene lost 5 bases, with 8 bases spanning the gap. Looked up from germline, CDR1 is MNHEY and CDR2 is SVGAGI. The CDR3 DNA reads TGTGCCAGCAGTTACTCGAACAGCAACGAGCAGTACTTC. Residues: CASSYSNSNEQYF.

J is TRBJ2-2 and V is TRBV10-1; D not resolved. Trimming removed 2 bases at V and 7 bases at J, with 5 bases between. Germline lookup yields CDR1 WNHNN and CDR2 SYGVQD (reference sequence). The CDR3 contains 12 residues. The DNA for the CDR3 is TGCGCCAGCAGTGAGGGATTCGGGGAGCTGTTTTTT. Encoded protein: CASSEGFGELFF.

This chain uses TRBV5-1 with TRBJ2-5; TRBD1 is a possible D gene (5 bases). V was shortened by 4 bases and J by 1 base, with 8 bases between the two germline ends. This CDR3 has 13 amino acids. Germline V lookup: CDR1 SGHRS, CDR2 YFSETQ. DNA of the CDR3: TGCGCCAGCAGCACGACAGTCCAAGAGACCCAGTACTTC. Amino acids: CASSTTVQETQYF.

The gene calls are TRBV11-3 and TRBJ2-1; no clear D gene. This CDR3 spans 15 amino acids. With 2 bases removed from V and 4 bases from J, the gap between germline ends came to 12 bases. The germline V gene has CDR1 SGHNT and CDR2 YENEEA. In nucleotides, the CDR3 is TGTGCCAGCAGCTTAAGGGTGGGCGGATACAATGAGCAGTTCTTC. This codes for CASSLRVGGYNEQFF.

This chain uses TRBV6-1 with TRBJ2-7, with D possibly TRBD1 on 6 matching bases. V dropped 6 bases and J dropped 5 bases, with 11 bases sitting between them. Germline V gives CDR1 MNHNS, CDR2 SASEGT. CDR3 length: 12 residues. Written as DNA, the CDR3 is TGTGCCAGCAGGTACAAGGGGGACGAGCAGTACTTC. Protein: CASRYKGDEQYF.